The rows below give T cell receptor beta chains drawn from one sample of a study of T cells in Graves' hyperthyroidism and ophthalmopathy. TCRdb analysed the multiplex PCR reads with MiXCR anew, one entry per CDR3 protein. In the table there are around 340,000 distinct CDR3 sequences, 15% to 20% of which are singletons. The sample was blood. The receptors shown here come from a middle-aged woman with Graves' ophthalmopathy. CDR3s include the opening cysteine and the closing phenylalanine or tryptophan. D genes are given only for firm matches. Expanded clones get a size class; other rows say once, few or many, or leave the size out.

J gene	clone size	D gene	V gene	CDR3 DNA	CDR3 protein
TRBJ2-7	.	.	TRBV2	TGTGCCAGCAGGGAGGGTCCAGGGGACGGTGGGGAGCAGTACTTC	CASREGPGDGGEQYF
TRBJ2-7	few	.	TRBV7-2	TGTGCCAGCAGCTCCTGGAGGAGGTACGAGCAGTACTTC	CASSSWRRYEQYF
TRBJ1-5	once	TRBD1	TRBV24-1	TGTGCCACACAGGGGGCAAATCAGCCCCAGCATTTT	CATQGANQPQHF
TRBJ2-7	many	.	TRBV5-1	TGCGCCAGCAGCGACCCCGGGTACGAGCAGTACTTC	CASSDPGYEQYF
TRBJ1-1	once	TRBD1	TRBV28	TGTGCCAGCAGTCAGGACAGGCTGTTTAAGAACACTGAAGCTTTCTTT	CASSQDRLFKNTEAFF
TRBJ1-2	.	.	TRBV6-5	TGTGCCAGCAGTTACTCGAGGAGGACTGTCGGAGATGGCTACACCTTC	CASSYSRRTVGDGYTF
TRBJ2-7	many	TRBD2	TRBV12-3/TRBV12-4	TGTGCCAGCAGTAAGACCGGGACTAGCGGGAACGAGCAGTACTTC	CASSKTGTSGNEQYF
TRBJ2-5	many	TRBD2	TRBV15	TGTGCCACCAGCAGAGATTGGGCATTTCGGGGGGGCGCGGGGGAGACCCAGTACTTC	CATSRDWAFRGGAGETQYF
TRBJ2-7	many	TRBD2	TRBV20-1	TGCAGCGCCCCTCTAGCGGAAACCTACGAGCAGTACTTC	CSAPLAETYEQYF
TRBJ2-7	once	TRBD1	TRBV28	TGTGCCAGCAGTACAAGACAGGGTCGCGTGCAGTACTTC	CASSTRQGRVQYF
TRBJ2-2	.	.	TRBV7-6	TGTGCCAGCAGCCGCGTCAAGGGTGTTGTTTTGGCTACCGGGGAGCTGTTTTTT	CASSRVKGVVLATGELFF
TRBJ1-1	many	.	TRBV19	TGTGCCAGTAGACTTTCCTCAGGGCGGAGGGAAGCTTTCTTT	CASRLSSGRREAFF
TRBJ2-7	many	.	TRBV28	TGTGCCAGCAGTCTCGCCCAACGGGAGTACAGCTACGAGCAGTACTTC	CASSLAQREYSYEQYF
TRBJ2-2	many	TRBD1	TRBV6-5	TGTGCCAGCAGTTCCCGGACAGGGCGAACCGGGGAGCTGTTTTTT	CASSSRTGRTGELFF
TRBJ1-5	many	.	TRBV6-5	TGTGCCAGCAGTTGGACCGGACCAGATCAGCCCCAGCATTTT	CASSWTGPDQPQHF
TRBJ2-7	many	.	TRBV7-6	TGTGCCAGCAGCTTACAGACGAACTACGAGCAGTACTTC	CASSLQTNYEQYF
TRBJ1-1	.	.	TRBV28	TGTGCCAGCAGTTTCGTACCCGGCTCTAGGGGCACTGAAGCTTTCTTT	CASSFVPGSRGTEAFF
TRBJ2-5	.	.	TRBV7-9	TGTGCCAGCAGCTCCAAAGGGGGGGTGTGGGAGACCCAGTACTTC	CASSSKGGVWETQYF
TRBJ1-3	many	.	TRBV12-3/TRBV12-4	TGTGCCAGCAGCTTAACGTACAGGGTCTCTGGAAACACCATATATTTT	CASSLTYRVSGNTIYF
TRBJ2-7	.	.	TRBV6-1	TGTGCCAGCAGTGAAGCGCTGGCTAACTACGAGCAGTACTTC	CASSEALANYEQYF
TRBJ2-2	many	.	TRBV28	TGTGCCAGCAGTTTGGTTAGGGGCACCGGGGAGCTGTTTTTT	CASSLVRGTGELFF
TRBJ1-2	many	.	TRBV29-1	TGCAGCGTTGAAGGGGGGGGCCCGTATGGCTACACCTTC	CSVEGGGPYGYTF
TRBJ1-5	many	TRBD1	TRBV6-5	TGTGCCAGCACCCTGGGACAGGGCAATCAGCCCCAGCATTTT	CASTLGQGNQPQHF
TRBJ2-7	once	.	TRBV28	TGTGCCAGCAGTTTGATGGATATTGGCTACGAGCAGTACTTC	CASSLMDIGYEQYF
TRBJ2-5	many	.	TRBV12-3/TRBV12-4	TGTGCCAGCAGTTCGACAGTGGCAGAGACCCAGTACTTC	CASSSTVAETQYF
TRBJ2-7	many	.	TRBV27	TGTGCCAGCAGCCTGGGACGGAGGGGCGAGCAGTACTTC	CASSLGRRGEQYF
TRBJ2-7	many	TRBD2	TRBV11-2	TGTGCCAGCAGTCGACTAGCGGGAGTGAGGGAGCAGTACTTC	CASSRLAGVREQYF
TRBJ2-7	many	TRBD2	TRBV20-1	TGCAGTGCTAGAGAGGGACTAGCGGGACGGTACGAGCAGTACTTC	CSAREGLAGRYEQYF
TRBJ1-2	many	.	TRBV12-3/TRBV12-4	TGTGCCAGCAGTTTAGCGGGGGGGCCTGGAGGCTACACCTTC	CASSLAGGPGGYTF